This is a list of T cell receptor beta chains from one sample in a study of T-cell memory formation after mild COVID-19. TCRdb re-analysed the 5' RACE reads in MiXCR, keeping a single row per CDR3 protein. Among more than 250,000 distinct CDR3 sequences listed, about a sixth were seen once. The sample consisted of PBMCs or a T cell subset sorted from them (not recorded which). The receptor set was obtained from a man aged 18 to 29 who had mild COVID-19 (a few samples of this study predate the infection). Cell type and time point are not known. Both conserved end residues are part of each CDR3. D genes are given only for firm matches. Clone size appears in some rows only: once, few, many, or a class for an expanded clone.

j_call | v_call | d_call | clone_size | cdr3_aa | cdr3_nt
TRBJ2-2 | TRBV4-2 | TRBD1 | . | CASSQEEGGSNTGELFF | TGTGCCAGCAGCCAAGAAGAAGGGGGCAGCAACACCGGGGAGCTGTTTTTT
TRBJ2-2 | TRBV5-1 | . | . | CASSLSRSAGELFF | TGCGCCAGCAGCTTATCGCGATCCGCCGGGGAGCTGTTTTTT
TRBJ2-3 | TRBV7-2 | . | few | CASSLWSTQYF | TGTGCCAGCAGCTTGTGGAGTACGCAGTATTTT
TRBJ2-1 | TRBV7-7 | TRBD2 | many | CASSSPGLAKDEEQFF | TGTGCTAGCAGCTCCCCGGGACTAGCAAAGGACGAGGAGCAGTTCTTC
TRBJ2-1 | TRBV7-3 | TRBD2 | . | CASSSLAGGPSYNEQFF | TGTGCCAGCAGCTCCCTAGCGGGGGGTCCCTCCTACAATGAGCAGTTCTTC
TRBJ2-5 | TRBV5-1 | . | . | CASSSTGSRETQYF | TGCGCCAGCAGCTCAACAGGGTCCAGAGAGACCCAGTACTTC
TRBJ1-2 | TRBV4-3 | . | . | CASSQAPGMGGYTF | TGCGCCAGCAGCCAAGCCCCAGGGATGGGTGGCTACACCTTC
TRBJ1-1 | TRBV5-1 | . | few | CASSLDKDTNTEAFF | TGCGCCAGCAGCTTGGATAAGGACACGAACACTGAAGCTTTCTTT
TRBJ2-7 | TRBV25-1 | TRBD2 | many | CASSEFRIAGASDSYEQYF | TGTGCCAGCAGTGAATTTCGAATAGCGGGGGCCAGTGATTCCTACGAGCAGTACTTC
TRBJ1-1 | TRBV12-3/TRBV12-4 | TRBD1 | . | CASSLRGQTEAFF | TGTGCCAGCAGCCTGAGGGGGCAGACTGAAGCTTTCTTT
TRBJ2-1 | TRBV29-1 | . | few | CSVSYGRGEQFF | TGCAGCGTTTCTTACGGGCGGGGTGAGCAGTTCTTC
TRBJ2-3 | TRBV4-1 | TRBD1 | . | CASSQDGTGGYSDTQYF | TGCGCCAGCAGCCAAGATGGGACAGGGGGATACTCAGATACGCAGTATTTT
TRBJ2-7 | TRBV5-1 | TRBD1 | few | CASSLEDRGNEQYF | TGCGCCAGCAGCTTGGAAGACAGGGGTAACGAGCAGTACTTC
TRBJ2-3 | TRBV5-5 | . | . | CASSLVQGQTDTQYF | TGTGCCAGCAGCTTGGTACAGGGTCAGACAGATACGCAGTATTTT
TRBJ2-5 | TRBV30 | . | few | CAWSPAGRAPETQYF | TGTGCCTGGAGTCCAGCGGGTCGGGCGCCAGAGACCCAGTACTTC
TRBJ1-1 | TRBV7-3 | . | few | CASSFPLRGPMNTEAFF | TGTGCCAGCAGCTTCCCCTTGAGGGGACCAATGAACACTGAAGCTTTCTTT
TRBJ2-3 | TRBV28 | TRBD1 | . | CASSWETDRASTDTQYF | TGTGCCAGCAGTTGGGAAACGGACAGGGCTAGCACAGATACGCAGTATTTT
TRBJ2-1 | TRBV28 | . | few | CASRSWGSSNEQFF | TGTGCCAGCAGAAGTTGGGGGTCGAGCAATGAGCAGTTCTTC
TRBJ1-6 | TRBV4-3 | TRBD1 | many | CASSYGQGTNSPLHF | TGCGCCAGCAGCTACGGACAGGGAACTAATTCACCCCTCCACTTT
TRBJ2-3 | TRBV20-1 | . | . | CSAIGGTDTQYF | TGCAGTGCTATTGGTGGCACAGATACGCAGTATTTT
TRBJ2-3 | TRBV2 | . | . | CASSGQGTDTQYF | TGTGCCAGCAGTGGTCAAGGCACAGATACGCAGTATTTT
TRBJ2-7 | TRBV6-5 | . | few | CASSYTSPNTYEQYF | TGTGCCAGCAGTTACACCTCACCGAATACCTACGAGCAGTACTTC
TRBJ2-1 | TRBV7-3 | TRBD1 | few | CASSARGQGNYNEQFF | TGTGCCAGCAGCGCCCGCGGACAGGGCAACTACAATGAGCAGTTCTTC
TRBJ2-1 | TRBV11-2 | TRBD2 | few | CASSPTSGAGGPYEQFF | TGTGCCAGCAGCCCAACCTCCGGGGCGGGGGGGCCCTATGAGCAGTTCTTC
TRBJ2-3 | TRBV20-1 | . | . | CSAVRDSDTQYF | TGCAGTGCGGTGCGGGACTCCGATACGCAGTATTTT
TRBJ2-2 | TRBV5-1 | TRBD2 | few | CASSWSAGGGAGELFF | TGCGCCAGCAGCTGGTCAGCGGGAGGAGGAGCCGGGGAGCTGTTTTTT
TRBJ1-3 | TRBV6-6 | TRBD1 | few | CASSYSGTGVGGNTIYF | TGTGCCAGCAGTTACTCCGGGACAGGGGTTGGTGGAAACACCATATATTTT
TRBJ2-1 | TRBV5-1 | . | few | CASSFRLYNEQFF | TGCGCCAGCAGCTTCCGTCTCTACAATGAGCAGTTCTTC
TRBJ1-1 | TRBV6-2/TRBV6-3 | . | . | CASRGGGLRAFF | TGTGCCAGCAGAGGAGGAGGTTTGCGCGCTTTCTTT
TRBJ1-3 | TRBV12-3/TRBV12-4 | . | once | CANQRVGNTIYF | TGTGCCAACCAGAGAGTGGGAAACACCATATATTTT
TRBJ2-3 | TRBV3-1 | TRBD2 | few | CASSQTSHTDTQYF | TGTGCCAGCAGCCAGACTAGCCACACAGATACGCAGTATTTT
TRBJ2-7 | TRBV5-1 | . | . | CASSLSRVTYEQYF | TGCGCCAGCAGCTTGTCGAGGGTTACCTACGAGCAGTACTTC
TRBJ2-1 | TRBV20-1 | . | . | CSARTGEEFNEQFF | TGCAGTGCTAGAACGGGTGAGGAGTTCAATGAGCAGTTCTTC
TRBJ2-5 | TRBV20-1 | TRBD1 | . | CSALVRDREETQYF | TGCAGTGCCCTGGTTAGGGACAGGGAAGAGACCCAGTACTTC
TRBJ2-5 | TRBV28 | TRBD1 | . | CASSFARDRGVSGGETQYF | TGTGCCAGCAGTTTTGCCCGGGACAGGGGGGTCAGTGGCGGAGAGACCCAGTACTTC
TRBJ1-2 | TRBV2 | . | . | CASSEKDRRGPANYGYTF | TGTGCCAGCAGTGAAAAAGACAGGAGGGGTCCTGCTAACTATGGCTACACCTTC
TRBJ2-3 | TRBV20-1 | . | many | CSARGRRTTRGTTDTQYF | TGCAGTGCTAGAGGCAGGCGAACGACTAGGGGGACCACAGATACGCAGTATTTT
TRBJ2-5 | TRBV6-6 | TRBD2 | few | CASSYGQRGGLETQYF | TGTGCCAGCAGTTACGGCCAGCGGGGGGGCCTAGAGACCCAGTACTTC
TRBJ2-7 | TRBV6-5 | . | few | CASRGRAYEQYF | TGTGCCAGCCGCGGCAGGGCCTACGAGCAGTACTTC
TRBJ1-5 | TRBV5-6 | . | . | CASSYGTDSNQPQHF | TGTGCCAGCAGCTACGGGACGGATAGCAATCAGCCCCAGCATTTT
TRBJ2-5 | TRBV7-2 | TRBD1 | . | CASSRQGWGTQYF | TGTGCCAGCAGCCGACAGGGATGGGGTACCCAGTACTTC
TRBJ1-2 | TRBV12-3/TRBV12-4 | . | . | CASSLGGASAF | TGTGCCAGCAGTTTAGGGGGGGCTAGCGCCTTC
TRBJ2-7 | TRBV5-1 | . | . | CASSLAVLGYEQYF | TGCGCCAGCAGCTTAGCGGTCCTCGGGTACGAGCAGTACTTC
TRBJ2-2 | TRBV7-3 | TRBD1 | few | CASSEGTANTGELFF | TGTGCCAGCAGCGAAGGGACAGCGAACACCGGGGAGCTGTTTTTT
TRBJ2-7 | TRBV25-1 | . | once | CASSLGRRRYEQYF | TGTGCCAGCAGTCTGGGGAGGAGGAGGTACGAGCAGTACTTC
TRBJ2-3 | TRBV5-1 | . | many | CASSSRGAIADTQYF | TGCGCCAGCAGCTCCAGGGGTGCGATCGCAGATACGCAGTATTTT
TRBJ2-3 | TRBV25-1 | . | few | CASSEPQGSDTQYF | TGTGCCAGCAGTGAGCCCCAGGGGTCAGATACGCAGTATTTT
TRBJ1-2 | TRBV6-2/TRBV6-3 | . | few | CASTTGGRNYGYTF | TGTGCCAGCACGACCGGGGGAAGGAACTATGGCTACACCTTC
TRBJ2-7 | TRBV4-3 | TRBD1 | . | CASSQQGRDRPYEQYF | TGCGCCAGCAGCCAACAAGGACGGGACAGACCCTACGAGCAGTACTTC
TRBJ1-6 | TRBV20-1 | . | once | CSASLQGDSPLHF | TGCAGTGCTAGTCTACAGGGAGACTCACCCCTCCACTTT
TRBJ2-3 | TRBV5-1 | . | many | CASSFRRQEFWGQDTQYF | TGCGCCAGCAGCTTTAGGAGACAGGAGTTCTGGGGCCAAGATACGCAGTATTTT
TRBJ1-1 | TRBV7-2 | . | . | CASSLVGNMNTEAFF | TGTGCCAGCAGCTTAGTAGGGAACATGAACACTGAAGCTTTCTTT
TRBJ1-2 | TRBV29-1 | . | . | CSVEDGDPLHYTF | TGCAGCGTTGAAGATGGAGATCCCCTACACTACACCTTC
TRBJ1-5 | TRBV12-3/TRBV12-4 | . | few | CASSFVAGRNQPQHF | TGTGCCAGCAGTTTTGTTGCAGGGCGCAATCAGCCCCAGCATTTT
TRBJ2-1 | TRBV7-2 | . | . | CASSLDQLNEQFF | TGTGCCAGCAGCTTAGATCAGCTGAATGAGCAGTTCTTC
TRBJ2-3 | TRBV5-1 | . | . | CASSPLTGSYTDTQYF | TGCGCCAGCAGCCCGTTGACAGGCTCATACACAGATACGCAGTATTTT
TRBJ1-1 | TRBV7-9 | . | few | CASSYPGHLNTEAFF | TGTGCCAGCAGCTACCCAGGACACCTGAACACTGAAGCTTTCTTT
TRBJ2-3 | TRBV5-5 | . | many | CASSLQAGIVTDTQYF | TGTGCCAGCAGCTTGCAGGCAGGGATAGTCACAGATACGCAGTATTTT
TRBJ2-3 | TRBV5-6 | . | few | CASSWETEGTQYF | TGTGCCAGCAGCTGGGAGACAGAGGGTACGCAGTATTTT
TRBJ2-2 | TRBV3-1 | TRBD2 | . | CASSRQTSGWAGELFF | TGTGCCAGCAGCCGACAGACTAGCGGGTGGGCCGGGGAGCTGTTTTTT